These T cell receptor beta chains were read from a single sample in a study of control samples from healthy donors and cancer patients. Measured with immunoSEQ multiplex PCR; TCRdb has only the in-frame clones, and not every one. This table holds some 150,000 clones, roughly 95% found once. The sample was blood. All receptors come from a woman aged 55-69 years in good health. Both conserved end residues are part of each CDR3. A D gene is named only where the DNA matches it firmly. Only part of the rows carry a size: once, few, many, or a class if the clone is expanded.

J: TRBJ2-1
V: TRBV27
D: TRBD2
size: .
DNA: TGTGCCACTAGCGGGGGGCCGTACAATGAGCAGTTCTTC
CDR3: CATSGGPYNEQFF

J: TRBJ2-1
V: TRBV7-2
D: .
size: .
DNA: TGTGCCAGCAGCTTCATAGGGGGAACCTACAATGAGCAGTTCTTC
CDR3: CASSFIGGTYNEQFF

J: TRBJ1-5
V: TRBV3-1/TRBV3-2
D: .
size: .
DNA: TGTGCCAGCAGCCAAGGCCCGAGGCAGCCCCAGCATTTT
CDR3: CASSQGPRQPQHF

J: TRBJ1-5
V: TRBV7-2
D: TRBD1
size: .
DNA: TGTGCCAGCAGCGCAGGCCTCACAGGGGACTTTAATCAGCCCCAGCATTTT
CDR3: CASSAGLTGDFNQPQHF

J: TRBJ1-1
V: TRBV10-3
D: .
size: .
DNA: TGTGTCACAGGGAGGGGGAACACTGAAGCTTTCTTT
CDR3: CVTGRGNTEAFF

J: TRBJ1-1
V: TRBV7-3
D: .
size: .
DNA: TGTGCCAGCAGCTCCCAGGGGAACACTGAAGCTTTCTTT
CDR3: CASSSQGNTEAFF

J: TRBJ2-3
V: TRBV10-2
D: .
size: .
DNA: TGCGCCAGCATCCAAGGACGAATCACAGATACGCAGTATTTT
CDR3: CASIQGRITDTQYF

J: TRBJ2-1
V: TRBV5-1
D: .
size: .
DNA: TGCGCCAGCAGCTTGGGGTCAGCGAGCTACAATGAGCAGTTCTTC
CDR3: CASSLGSASYNEQFF

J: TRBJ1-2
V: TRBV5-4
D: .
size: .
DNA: TGTGCCAGCAGCAAAGACCGCGTCTATGGCTACACCTTC
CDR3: CASSKDRVYGYTF

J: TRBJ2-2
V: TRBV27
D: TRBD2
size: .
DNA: TGTGCCAGCAGTTTAGAGTTTACCAGCGGGGGCGCAAACACCGGGGAGCTGTTTTTT
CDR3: CASSLEFTSGGANTGELFF

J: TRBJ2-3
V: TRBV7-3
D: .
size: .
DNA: TGTGCCAGCAGCCCGGGGAGCACAGATACGCAGTATTTT
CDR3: CASSPGSTDTQYF

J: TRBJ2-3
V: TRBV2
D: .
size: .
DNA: TGTGCCAGCAATCAAAGGATAGATACGCAGTATTTT
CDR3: CASNQRIDTQYF

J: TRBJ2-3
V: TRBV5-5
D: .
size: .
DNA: TGTGCCAGCAGCTTTAGAGATACGCAGTATTTT
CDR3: CASSFRDTQYF

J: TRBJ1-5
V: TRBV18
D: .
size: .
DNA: TGTGCCAGCTCCCGGGACGCCGATCAGCCCCAGCATTTT
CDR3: CASSRDADQPQHF

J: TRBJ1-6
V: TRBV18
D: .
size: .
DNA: TGTGCCAGCTCACCAATGAAGAAGGGGAATTCACCCCTCCACTTT
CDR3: CASSPMKKGNSPLHF

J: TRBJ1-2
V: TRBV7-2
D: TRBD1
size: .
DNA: TGTGCCAGCAGCTTACAGCAGGGGGTCGGCTACACCTTC
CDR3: CASSLQQGVGYTF

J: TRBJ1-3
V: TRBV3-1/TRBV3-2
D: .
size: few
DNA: TGTGCCAGCAGCGCTGGGGGAGGAAACACCATATATTTT
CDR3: CASSAGGGNTIYF

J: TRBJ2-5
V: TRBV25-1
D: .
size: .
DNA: TGTGCCAGCAGTGAATATAAGGCTCGGGAGACCCAGTACTTC
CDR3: CASSEYKARETQYF

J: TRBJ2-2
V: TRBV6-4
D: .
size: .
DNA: TGTGCCAGCAGTGTACGGGGCGGGGTTTCTACCGGGGAGCTGTTTTTT
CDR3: CASSVRGGVSTGELFF

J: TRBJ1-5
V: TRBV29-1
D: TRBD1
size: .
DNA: TGCAGCGCCACAGGGGATAGCAATCAGCCCCAGCATTTT
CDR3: CSATGDSNQPQHF

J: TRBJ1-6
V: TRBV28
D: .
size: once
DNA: TGTGCCAGCAGTTCCGACAGACTTTATAATTCACCCCTCCACTTT
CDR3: CASSSDRLYNSPLHF

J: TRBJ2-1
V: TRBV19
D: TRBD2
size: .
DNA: TGTGCCAGTAGTATATCCGGACTAGCGGGGGGCCCCTACAATGAGCAGTTCTTC
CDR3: CASSISGLAGGPYNEQFF

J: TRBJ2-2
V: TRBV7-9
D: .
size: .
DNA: TGTGCCAGCAGCCCCCCGGCCAGTTCGGGCACCGGGGAGCTGTTTTTT
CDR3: CASSPPASSGTGELFF

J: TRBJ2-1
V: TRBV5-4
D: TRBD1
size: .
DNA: TGTGCCATCCCGAGGGGGACAGGGGGAAGGTACAATGAGCAGTTCTTC
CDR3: CAIPRGTGGRYNEQFF

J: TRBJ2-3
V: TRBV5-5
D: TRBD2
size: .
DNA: TGTGCCAGCAGCAGACTAGCGGGGGGGTATACAGATACGCAGTATTTT
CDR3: CASSRLAGGYTDTQYF

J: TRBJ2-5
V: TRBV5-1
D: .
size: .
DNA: TGCGCCAGCAGCTTGATGGGCTCCGGGGAGACCCAGTACTTC
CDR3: CASSLMGSGETQYF

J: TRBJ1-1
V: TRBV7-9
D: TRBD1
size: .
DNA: TGTGCCAGCAGCCTAGGACAGGGGGCTTACACTGAAGCTTTCTTT
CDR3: CASSLGQGAYTEAFF

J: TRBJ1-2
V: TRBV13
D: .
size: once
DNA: TGTGCCAGCAGCTTCCACGGGGGAAACTATGGCTACACCTTC
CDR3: CASSFHGGNYGYTF

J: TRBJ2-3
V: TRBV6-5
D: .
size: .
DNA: TGTGCCAGCAGTTACTCGTATCTGGATACGCAGTATTTT
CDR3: CASSYSYLDTQYF

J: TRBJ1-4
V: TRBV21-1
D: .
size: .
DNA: TGTGCCAGCCTCGTTTCGGGCTCGGCAACTAATGAAAAACTGTTTTTT
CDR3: CASLVSGSATNEKLFF

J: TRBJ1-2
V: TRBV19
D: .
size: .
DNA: TGTGCCAGTAGTATCTTAGGGTATGACTATGGCTACACCTTC
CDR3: CASSILGYDYGYTF

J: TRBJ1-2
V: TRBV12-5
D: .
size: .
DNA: TGTGCTAGTGGTCTAAAATCAACAGGCCCGGGCTATGGCTACACCTTC
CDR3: CASGLKSTGPGYGYTF

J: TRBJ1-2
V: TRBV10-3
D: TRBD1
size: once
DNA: TGTGCCATCAGGGGAGTCTCCGGGACAGGGATCAATGGCTACACCTTC
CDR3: CAIRGVSGTGINGYTF

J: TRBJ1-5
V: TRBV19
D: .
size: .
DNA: TGTGCCAGTAGAGACAGGTATAGCAATCAGCCCCAGCATTTT
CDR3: CASRDRYSNQPQHF

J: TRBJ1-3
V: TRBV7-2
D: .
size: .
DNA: TGTGCCAGCAGCTCGAGCCTAGGCGTCGACACCATATATTTT
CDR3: CASSSSLGVDTIYF

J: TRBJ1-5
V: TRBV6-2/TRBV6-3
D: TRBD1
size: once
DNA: TGTGCCAGCAGTAATCCAGGGGGTTTTTTGGGCAATCAGCCCCAGCATTTT
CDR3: CASSNPGGFLGNQPQHF

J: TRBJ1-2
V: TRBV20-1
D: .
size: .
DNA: TGCAGTGCTGGGTCTCGCTATGGCTACACCTTC
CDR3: CSAGSRYGYTF

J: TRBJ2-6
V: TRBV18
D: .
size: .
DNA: TGTGCCAGCTCCCTTATGGAAGGCCCTCTCTCTGGGGCCAACGTCCTGACTTTC
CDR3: CASSLMEGPLSGANVLTF

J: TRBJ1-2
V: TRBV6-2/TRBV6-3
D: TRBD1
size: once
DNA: TGTGCCAGCAGTTACCTAGACAGGGAAAACTATGGCTACACCTTC
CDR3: CASSYLDRENYGYTF

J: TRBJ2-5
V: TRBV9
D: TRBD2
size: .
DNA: TGTGCCAGCAGCGTAGCGGGGGGAATACAAGAGACCCAGTACTTC
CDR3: CASSVAGGIQETQYF

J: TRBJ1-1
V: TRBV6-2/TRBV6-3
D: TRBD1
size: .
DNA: TGTGCCAGCAGTCTGGACCCGGACAGGGGGACTGAAGCTTTCTTT
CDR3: CASSLDPDRGTEAFF

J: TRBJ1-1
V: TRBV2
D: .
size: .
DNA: TGTGCCAGGAGAGGGGATATGAACACTGAAGCTTTCTTT
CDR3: CARRGDMNTEAFF

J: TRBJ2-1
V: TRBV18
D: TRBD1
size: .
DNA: TGTGCCAGCTCACCAAGGACAGGGCATGGGCAGTTCTTC
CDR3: CASSPRTGHGQFF

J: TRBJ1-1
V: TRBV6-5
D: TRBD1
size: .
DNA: TGTGCCAGCAATAATGGGGGACAGTCCACTGAAGCTTTCTTT
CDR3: CASNNGGQSTEAFF

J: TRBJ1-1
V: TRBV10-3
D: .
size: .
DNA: TGTGCCATCAGTGACAGGGTAATTTTGACTGAAGCTTTCTTT
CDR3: CAISDRVILTEAFF

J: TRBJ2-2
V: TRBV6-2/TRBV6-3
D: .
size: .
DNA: TGTGCCAGCAGTTACTCAATCAGGGTGAACACCGGGGAGCTGTTTTTT
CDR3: CASSYSIRVNTGELFF

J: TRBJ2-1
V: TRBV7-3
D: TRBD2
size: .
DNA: TGTGCCAGCAGCTCATATAACTTAGCGGGGGGCTCCAATGAGCAGTTCTTC
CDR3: CASSSYNLAGGSNEQFF